This T cell receptor beta chain was identified during a study of control samples from healthy donors and cancer patients. The germline CDR1 and CDR2 sequences are MDHEN and SYDVKM. CDR3 length: 15 amino acids. The V gene lost 8 bases and the J gene lost 4 bases, with 20 bases spanning the gap. Data came from immunoSEQ multiplex PCR; TCRdb stores just in-frame clones and leaves some out. The sample carries 97,000 or so clones, 92% recorded once. The sequenced sample was blood. The genes are TRBV28 and TRBJ1-1; no definite D call. The receptor's source is a woman aged 18-35 years in good health. CDR3 sequence: CASGFPSRSSTEAFF. In DNA form, the CDR3 reads TGTGCCAGCGGCTTCCCTTCCAGGAGTTCCACTGAAGCTTTCTTT.